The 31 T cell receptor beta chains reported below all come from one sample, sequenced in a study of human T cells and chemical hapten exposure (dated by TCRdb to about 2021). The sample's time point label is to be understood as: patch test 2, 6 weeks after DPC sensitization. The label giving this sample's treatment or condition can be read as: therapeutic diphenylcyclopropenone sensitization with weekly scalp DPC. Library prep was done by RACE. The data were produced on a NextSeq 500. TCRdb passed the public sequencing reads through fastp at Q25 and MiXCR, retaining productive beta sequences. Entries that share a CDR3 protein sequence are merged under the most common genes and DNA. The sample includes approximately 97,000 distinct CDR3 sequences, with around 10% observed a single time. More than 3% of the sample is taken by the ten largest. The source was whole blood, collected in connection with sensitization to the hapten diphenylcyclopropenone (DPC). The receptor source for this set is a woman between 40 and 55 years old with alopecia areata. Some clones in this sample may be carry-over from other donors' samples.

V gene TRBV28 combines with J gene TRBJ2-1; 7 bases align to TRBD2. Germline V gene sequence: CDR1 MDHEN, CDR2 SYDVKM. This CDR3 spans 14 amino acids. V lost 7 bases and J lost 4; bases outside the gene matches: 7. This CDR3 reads CASMPGGGYNEQFF. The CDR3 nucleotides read TGTGCCAGCATGCCGGGGGGAGGGTACAATGAGCAGTTCTTC.

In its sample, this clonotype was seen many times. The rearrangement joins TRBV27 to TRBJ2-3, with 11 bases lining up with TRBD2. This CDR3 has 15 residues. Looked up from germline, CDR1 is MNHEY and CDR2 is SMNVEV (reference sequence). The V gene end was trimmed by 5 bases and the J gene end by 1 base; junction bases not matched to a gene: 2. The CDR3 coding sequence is TGTGCCAGCAGTCCGGGACTAGCGGGCACAGATACGCAGTATTTT. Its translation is CASSPGLAGTDTQYF.

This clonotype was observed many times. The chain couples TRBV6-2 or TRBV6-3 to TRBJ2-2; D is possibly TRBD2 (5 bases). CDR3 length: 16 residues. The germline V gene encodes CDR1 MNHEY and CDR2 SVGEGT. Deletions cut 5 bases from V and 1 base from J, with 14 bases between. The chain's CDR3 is CASSDMGAQNTGELFF. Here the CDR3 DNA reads TGTGCCAGCAGTGACATGGGAGCGCAGAACACCGGGGAGCTGTTTTTT.

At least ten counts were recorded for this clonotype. The CDR3 region is CASKTGRGDTGELFF. The CDR3 DNA follows: TGTGCCAGCAAAACCGGCAGGGGGGACACCGGGGAGCTGTTTTTT. The V and J genes are TRBV6-1 and TRBJ2-2, with D maybe TRBD1 (7 bases). Germline V gene data show CDR1 as MNHNS and CDR2 as SASEGT. V lost 7 bases to trimming and J lost 3 bases, with 15 bases between them. The CDR3 sequence is 15 residues long.

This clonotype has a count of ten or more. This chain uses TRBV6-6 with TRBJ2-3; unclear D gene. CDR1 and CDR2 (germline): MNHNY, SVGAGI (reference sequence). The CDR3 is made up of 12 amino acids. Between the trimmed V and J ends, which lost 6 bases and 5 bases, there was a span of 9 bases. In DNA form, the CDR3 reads TGTGCCAGCAGCTTACCAGGAGATACGCAGTATTTT. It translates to CASSLPGDTQYF.

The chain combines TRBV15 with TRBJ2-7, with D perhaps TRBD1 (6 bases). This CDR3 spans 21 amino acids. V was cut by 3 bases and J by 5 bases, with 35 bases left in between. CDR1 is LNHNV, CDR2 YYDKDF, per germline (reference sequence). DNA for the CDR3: TGTGCCACCAGCAGCTTCTTGATTTTCCGGGACATCCAACCAAACGTGCACGAGCAGTACTTC. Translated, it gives CATSSFLIFRDIQPNVHEQYF.

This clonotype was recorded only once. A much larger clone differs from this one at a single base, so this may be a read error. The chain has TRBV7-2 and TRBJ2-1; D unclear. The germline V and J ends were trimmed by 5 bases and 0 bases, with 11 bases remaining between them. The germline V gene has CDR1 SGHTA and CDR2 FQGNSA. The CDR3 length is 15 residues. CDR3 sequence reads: CASSPSASSYNEQFF. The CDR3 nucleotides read TGTGCCAGCAGCCCCAGCGCAAGCTCCTACAATGAGCAGTTCTTC.

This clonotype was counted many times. CDR3 amino acids: CASSPLASNSGNTIYF. The CDR3, as DNA: TGTGCCAGCAGCCCTCTAGCCTCCAACTCTGGAAACACCATATATTTT. The chain recombines TRBV7-8 with TRBJ1-3; no firm D call. V was clipped by 5 bases and J by 0 bases, with 14 bases between them. CDR3 length equals 16 residues. CDR1 is SGHVS, CDR2 FQNEAQ, per germline. Filled out from reference TRBV7-8 and TRBJ1-3, the complete variable domain reads GAGVSQSPRYKVAKRGQDVALRCDPISGHVSLFWYQQALGQGPEFLTYFQNEAQLDKSGLPSDRFFAERPEGSVSTLKIQRTQQEDSAVYLCASSPLASNSGNTIYFGEGSWLTVV.

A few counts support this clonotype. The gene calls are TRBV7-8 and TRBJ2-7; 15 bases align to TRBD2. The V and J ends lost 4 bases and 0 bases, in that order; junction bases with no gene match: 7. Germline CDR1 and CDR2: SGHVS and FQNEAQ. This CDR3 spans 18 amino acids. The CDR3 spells CASSSGLAGGRSSYEQYF. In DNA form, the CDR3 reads TGTGCCAGCAGCTCCGGACTAGCGGGGGGGAGGAGCTCCTACGAGCAGTACTTC.

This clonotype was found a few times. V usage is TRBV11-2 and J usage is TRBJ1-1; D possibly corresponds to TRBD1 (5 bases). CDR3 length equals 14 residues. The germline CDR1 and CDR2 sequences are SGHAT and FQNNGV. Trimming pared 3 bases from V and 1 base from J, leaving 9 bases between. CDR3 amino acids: CASSFLQGNTEAFF. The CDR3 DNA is TGTGCCAGCAGCTTTCTTCAGGGGAACACTGAAGCTTTCTTT.

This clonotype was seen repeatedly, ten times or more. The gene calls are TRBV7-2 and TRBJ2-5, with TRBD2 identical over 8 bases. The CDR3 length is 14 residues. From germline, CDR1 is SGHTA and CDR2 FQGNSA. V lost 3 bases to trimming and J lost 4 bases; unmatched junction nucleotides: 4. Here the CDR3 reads CASSFGLAIETQYF. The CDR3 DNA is TGTGCCAGCAGCTTCGGACTAGCAATAGAGACCCAGTACTTC. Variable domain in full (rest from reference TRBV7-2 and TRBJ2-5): GAGVSQSPSNKVTEKGKDVELRCDPISGHTALYWYRQSLGQGLEFLIYFQGNSAPDKSGLPSDRFSAERTGGSVSTLTIQRTQQEDSAVYLCASSFGLAIETQYFGPGTRLLVL.

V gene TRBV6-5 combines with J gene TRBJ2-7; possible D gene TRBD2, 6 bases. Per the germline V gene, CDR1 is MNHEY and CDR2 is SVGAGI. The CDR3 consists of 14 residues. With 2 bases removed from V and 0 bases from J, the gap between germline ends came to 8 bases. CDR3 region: CASSYQGLSYEQYF. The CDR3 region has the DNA TGTGCCAGCAGTTACCAGGGACTCTCCTACGAGCAGTACTTC.

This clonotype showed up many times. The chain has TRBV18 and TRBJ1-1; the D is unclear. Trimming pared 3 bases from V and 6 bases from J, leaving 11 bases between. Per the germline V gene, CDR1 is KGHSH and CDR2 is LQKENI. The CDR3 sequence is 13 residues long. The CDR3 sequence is CASSPSLDAEAFF. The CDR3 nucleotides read TGTGCCAGCTCACCCAGCCTGGACGCTGAAGCTTTCTTT.

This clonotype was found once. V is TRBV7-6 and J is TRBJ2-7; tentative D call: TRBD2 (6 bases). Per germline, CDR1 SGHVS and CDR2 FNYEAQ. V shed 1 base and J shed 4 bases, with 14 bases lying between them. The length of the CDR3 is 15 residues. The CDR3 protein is CASSLDGTTRYEQYF. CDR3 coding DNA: TGTGCCAGCAGCTTAGACGGGACGACTAGATACGAGCAGTACTTC.

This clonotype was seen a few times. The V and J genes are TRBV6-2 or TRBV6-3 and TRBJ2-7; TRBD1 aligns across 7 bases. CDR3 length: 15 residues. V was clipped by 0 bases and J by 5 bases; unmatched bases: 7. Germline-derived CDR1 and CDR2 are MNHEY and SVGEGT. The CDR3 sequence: CASSYSSRGQDEQYF. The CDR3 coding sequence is TGTGCCAGCAGTTACTCGAGTAGGGGGCAGGACGAGCAGTACTTC.

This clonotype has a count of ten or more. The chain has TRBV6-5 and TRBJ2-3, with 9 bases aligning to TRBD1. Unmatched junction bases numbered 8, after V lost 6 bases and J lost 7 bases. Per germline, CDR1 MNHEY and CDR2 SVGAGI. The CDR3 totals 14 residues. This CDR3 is CASRKPGQGHTQYF. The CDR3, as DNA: TGTGCCAGCAGGAAACCGGGACAGGGACATACGCAGTATTTT.

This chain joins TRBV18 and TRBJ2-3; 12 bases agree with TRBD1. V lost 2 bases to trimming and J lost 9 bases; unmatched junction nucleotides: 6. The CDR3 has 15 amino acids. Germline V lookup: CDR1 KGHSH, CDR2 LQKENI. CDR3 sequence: CASSPGTGGAETQYF. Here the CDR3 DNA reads TGTGCCAGCTCACCAGGGACAGGGGGCGCCGAGACGCAGTATTTT.

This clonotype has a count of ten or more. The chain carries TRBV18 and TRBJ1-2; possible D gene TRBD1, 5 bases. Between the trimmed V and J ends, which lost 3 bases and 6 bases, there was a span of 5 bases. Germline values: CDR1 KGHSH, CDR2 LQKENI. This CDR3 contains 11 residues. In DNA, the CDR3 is TGTGCCAGCTCACCGGGGGATGGCTACACCTTC. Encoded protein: CASSPGDGYTF.

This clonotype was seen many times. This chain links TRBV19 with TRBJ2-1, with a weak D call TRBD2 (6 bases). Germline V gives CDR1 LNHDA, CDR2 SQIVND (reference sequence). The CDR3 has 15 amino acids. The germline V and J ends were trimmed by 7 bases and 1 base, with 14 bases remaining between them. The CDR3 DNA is TGTGCCAGTACCCAAGGGACTCCTTCCTACAATGAGCAGTTCTTC. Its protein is CASTQGTPSYNEQFF.

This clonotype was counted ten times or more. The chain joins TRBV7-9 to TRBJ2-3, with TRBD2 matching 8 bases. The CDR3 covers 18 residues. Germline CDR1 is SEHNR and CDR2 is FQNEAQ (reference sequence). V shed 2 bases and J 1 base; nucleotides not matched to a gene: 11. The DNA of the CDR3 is TGTGCCAGCAGCTTATTCGCGGGGGGCACCCTCGGCACAGATACGCAGTATTTT. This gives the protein CASSLFAGGTLGTDTQYF.

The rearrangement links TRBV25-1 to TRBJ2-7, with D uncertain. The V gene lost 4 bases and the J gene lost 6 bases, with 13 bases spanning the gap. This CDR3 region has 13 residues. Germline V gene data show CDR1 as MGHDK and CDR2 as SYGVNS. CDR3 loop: CASSVASYSEQYF. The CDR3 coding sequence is TGTGCCAGCAGTGTTGCATCCTACTCCGAGCAGTACTTC.

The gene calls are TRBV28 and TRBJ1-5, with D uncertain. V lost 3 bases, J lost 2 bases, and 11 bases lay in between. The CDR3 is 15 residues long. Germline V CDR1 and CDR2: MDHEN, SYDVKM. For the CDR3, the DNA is TGTGCCAGCAGTTTGGGCACTTGGGGCAATCAGCCCCAGCATTTT. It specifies CASSLGTWGNQPQHF. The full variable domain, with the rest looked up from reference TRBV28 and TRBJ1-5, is DVKVTQSSRYLVKRTGEKVFLECVQDMDHENMFWYRQDPGLGLRLIYFSYDVKMKEKGDIPEGYSVSREKKERFSLILESASTNQTSMYLCASSLGTWGNQPQHFGDGTRLSIL.

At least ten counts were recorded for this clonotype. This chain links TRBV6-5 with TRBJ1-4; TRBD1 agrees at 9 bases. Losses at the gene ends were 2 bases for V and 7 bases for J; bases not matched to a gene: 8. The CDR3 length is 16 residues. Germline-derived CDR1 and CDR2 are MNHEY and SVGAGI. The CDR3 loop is CASSYTSGTGTEKLFF. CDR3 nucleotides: TGTGCCAGCAGTTACACGTCCGGGACAGGGACTGAAAAACTGTTTTTT.

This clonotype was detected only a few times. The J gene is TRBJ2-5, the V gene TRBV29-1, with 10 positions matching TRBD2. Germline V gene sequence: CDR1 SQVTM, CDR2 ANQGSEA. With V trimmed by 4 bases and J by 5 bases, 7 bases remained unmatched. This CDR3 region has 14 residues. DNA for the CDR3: TGCAGCGTTGTAGTAGCGGGGGGCAAGGAGACCCAGTACTTC. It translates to CSVVVAGGKETQYF.

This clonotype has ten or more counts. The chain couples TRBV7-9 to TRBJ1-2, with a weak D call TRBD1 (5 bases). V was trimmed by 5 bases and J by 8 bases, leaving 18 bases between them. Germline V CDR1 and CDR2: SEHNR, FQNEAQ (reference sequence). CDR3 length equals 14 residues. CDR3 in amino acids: CASSVVGDSTGYTF. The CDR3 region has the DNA TGTGCCAGCAGCGTTGTTGGGGACTCCACGGGCTACACCTTC.

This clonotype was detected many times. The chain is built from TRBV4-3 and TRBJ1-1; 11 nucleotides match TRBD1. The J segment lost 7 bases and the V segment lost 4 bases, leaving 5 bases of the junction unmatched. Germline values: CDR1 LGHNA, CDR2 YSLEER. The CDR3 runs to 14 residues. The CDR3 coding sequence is TGCGCCAGCAGCCGGGACAGGGGGGGCGGTGAAGCTTTCTTT. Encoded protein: CASSRDRGGGEAFF.

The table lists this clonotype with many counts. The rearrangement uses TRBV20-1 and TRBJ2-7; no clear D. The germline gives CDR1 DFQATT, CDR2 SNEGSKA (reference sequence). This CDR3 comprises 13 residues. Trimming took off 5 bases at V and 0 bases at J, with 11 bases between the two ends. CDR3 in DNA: TGCAGTGCTGTCGACTCTGACTCCTACGAGCAGTACTTC. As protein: CSAVDSDSYEQYF.

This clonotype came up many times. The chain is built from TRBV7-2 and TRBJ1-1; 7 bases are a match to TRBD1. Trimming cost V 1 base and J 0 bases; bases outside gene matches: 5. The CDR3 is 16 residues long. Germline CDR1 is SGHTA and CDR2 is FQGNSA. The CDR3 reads CASSLGTGVMNTEAFF. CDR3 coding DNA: TGTGCCAGCAGCTTAGGGACAGGTGTCATGAACACTGAAGCTTTCTTT.

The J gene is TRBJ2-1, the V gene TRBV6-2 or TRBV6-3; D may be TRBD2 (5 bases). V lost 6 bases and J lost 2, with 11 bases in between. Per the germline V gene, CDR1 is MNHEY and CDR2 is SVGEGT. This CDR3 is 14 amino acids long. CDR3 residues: CASRLGAAYNEQFF. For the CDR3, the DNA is TGTGCCAGCAGGCTAGGAGCGGCCTACAATGAGCAGTTCTTC.

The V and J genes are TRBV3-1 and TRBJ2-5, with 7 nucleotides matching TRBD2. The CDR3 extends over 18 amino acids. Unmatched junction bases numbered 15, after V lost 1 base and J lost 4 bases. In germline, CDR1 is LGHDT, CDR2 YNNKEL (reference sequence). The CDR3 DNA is TGTGCCAGCAGCCAAGGACGGGGCCGAGGGAGGGCCTTAGAGACCCAGTACTTC. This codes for CASSQGRGRGRALETQYF.

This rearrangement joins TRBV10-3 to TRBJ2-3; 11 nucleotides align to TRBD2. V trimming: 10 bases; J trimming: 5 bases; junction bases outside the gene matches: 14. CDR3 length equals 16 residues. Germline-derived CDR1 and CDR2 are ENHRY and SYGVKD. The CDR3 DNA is TGTGCCACCCGACTAGCGGGGACCGGAACGGGAGATACGCAGTATTTT. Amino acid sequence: CATRLAGTGTGDTQYF.